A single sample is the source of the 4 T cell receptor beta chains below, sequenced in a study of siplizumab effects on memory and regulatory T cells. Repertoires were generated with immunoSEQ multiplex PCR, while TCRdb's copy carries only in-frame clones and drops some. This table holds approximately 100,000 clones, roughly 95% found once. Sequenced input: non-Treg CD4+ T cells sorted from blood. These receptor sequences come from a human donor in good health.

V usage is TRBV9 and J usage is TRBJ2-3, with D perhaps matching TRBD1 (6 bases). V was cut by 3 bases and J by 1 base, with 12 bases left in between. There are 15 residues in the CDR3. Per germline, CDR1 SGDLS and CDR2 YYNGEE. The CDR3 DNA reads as TGTGCCAGCAGCGAACAGGGTTTTGGCACAGATACGCAGTATTTT. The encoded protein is CASSEQGFGTDTQYF.

CDR3 amino acids: CAWSVWGRTYSGNTIYF. The CDR3 region has the DNA TGTGCCTGGAGTGTATGGGGCAGAACCTACTCTGGAAACACCATATATTTT. The chain links TRBV30 to TRBJ1-3; tentative D call: TRBD1 (5 bases). Trimming took 0 bases from V and 0 from J, leaving 15 bases between them. The germline V gene encodes CDR1 GTSNPN and CDR2 SVGIG (reference sequence). This CDR3 is 17 amino acids long.

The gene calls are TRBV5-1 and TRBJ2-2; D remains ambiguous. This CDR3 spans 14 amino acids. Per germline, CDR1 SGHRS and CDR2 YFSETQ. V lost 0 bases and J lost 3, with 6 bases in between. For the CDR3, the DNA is TGCGCCAGCAGCTTGGGACTCGACACCGGGGAGCTGTTTTTT. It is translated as CASSLGLDTGELFF.

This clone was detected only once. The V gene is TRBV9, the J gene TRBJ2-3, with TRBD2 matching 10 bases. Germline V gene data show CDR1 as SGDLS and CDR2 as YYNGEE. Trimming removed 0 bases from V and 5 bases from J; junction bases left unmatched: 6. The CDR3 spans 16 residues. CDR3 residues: CASSVASGGAVDTQYF. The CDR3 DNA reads TGTGCCAGCAGCGTAGCGAGCGGGGGGGCCGTAGATACGCAGTATTTT. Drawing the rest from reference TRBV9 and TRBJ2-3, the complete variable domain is DSGVTQTPKHLITATGQRVTLRCSPRSGDLSVYWYQQSLDQGLQFLIQYYNGEERAKGNILERFSAQQFPDLHSELNLSSLELGDSALYFCASSVASGGAVDTQYFGPGTRLTVL.